A selection of T cell receptor beta chains follows, all from one sample in a study of cytomegalovirus exposure and HLA in healthy donors. TCRdb's table, derived via immunoSEQ multiplex PCR, lists solely in-frame clones and lacks some. The sample records 90,000 to 110,000 clones, 73% being singletons. Sequences were obtained from PBMCs. Source of these receptors: a man in his forties or fifties in good health and CMV-seronegative. Both conserved end residues are trimmed from each CDR3. Expanded clones get a size class; other rows say once, few or many, or leave the size out.

v_call	clone_size	j_call	cdr3_aa
TRBV27	-	TRBJ2-3	ATGRGGRGDTQY
TRBV27	once	TRBJ1-4	ASRSTRTGGEKLF
TRBV5-1	-	TRBJ1-5	ASSLEPGISRPQH
TRBV7-2	-	TRBJ2-1	ASSFTRTGGSGLNEQF
TRBV7-8	-	TRBJ2-7	ASSLGTSTSPYEQY
TRBV4-1	-	TRBJ2-7	ASSQEAQSYEQY
TRBV4-1	once	TRBJ1-5	ASSPRAGDQPQH
TRBV7-8	-	TRBJ1-6	ASSLAGERRVH
TRBV6-6	-	TRBJ2-7	ASTGLSYEQY
TRBV19	-	TRBJ1-1	ASSPVSGRTEAF
TRBV4-2	-	TRBJ1-1	ASSLEAVQGNTEAF
TRBV5-1	once	TRBJ2-7	ASSRSSGTGTYEQY
TRBV12-5	-	TRBJ2-1	ASGAAVGQYNEQF